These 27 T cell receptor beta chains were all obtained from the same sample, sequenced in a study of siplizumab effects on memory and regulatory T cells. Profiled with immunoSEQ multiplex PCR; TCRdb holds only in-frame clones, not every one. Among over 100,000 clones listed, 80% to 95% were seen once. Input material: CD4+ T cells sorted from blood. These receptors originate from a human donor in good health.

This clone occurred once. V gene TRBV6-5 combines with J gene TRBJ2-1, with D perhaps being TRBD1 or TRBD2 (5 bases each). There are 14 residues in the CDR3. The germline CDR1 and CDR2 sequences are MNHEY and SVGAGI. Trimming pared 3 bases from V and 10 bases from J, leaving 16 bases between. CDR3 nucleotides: TGTGCCAGCAGTTATTCGGGACCGAGGCGGGAGCAGTTCTTC. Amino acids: CASSYSGPRREQFF.

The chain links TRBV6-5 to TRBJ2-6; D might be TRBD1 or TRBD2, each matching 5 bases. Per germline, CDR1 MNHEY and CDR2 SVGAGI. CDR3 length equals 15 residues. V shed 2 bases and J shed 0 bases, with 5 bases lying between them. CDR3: CASSYGGSGANVLTF. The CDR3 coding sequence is TGTGCCAGCAGTTACGGGGGCTCTGGGGCCAACGTCCTGACTTTC.

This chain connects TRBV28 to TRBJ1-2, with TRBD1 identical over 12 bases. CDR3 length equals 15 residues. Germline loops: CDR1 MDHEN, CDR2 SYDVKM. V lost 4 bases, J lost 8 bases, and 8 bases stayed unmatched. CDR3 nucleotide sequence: TGTGCCAGCAGTTCATCGGGACAGGGGGCGCTGGGCTACACCTTC. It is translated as CASSSSGQGALGYTF.

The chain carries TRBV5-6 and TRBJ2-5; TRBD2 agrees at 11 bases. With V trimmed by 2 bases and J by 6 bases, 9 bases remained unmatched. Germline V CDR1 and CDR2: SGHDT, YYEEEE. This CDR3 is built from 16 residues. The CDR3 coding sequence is TGTGCCAGCAGCTTCAGGGTAGCGGGAGGGCCAAAGACCCAGTACTTC. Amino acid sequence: CASSFRVAGGPKTQYF. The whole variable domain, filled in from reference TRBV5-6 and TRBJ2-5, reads DAGVTQSPTHLIKTRGQQVTLRCSPKSGHDTVSWYQQALGQGPQFIFQYYEEEERQRGNFPDRFSGHQFPNYSSELNVNALLLGDSALYLCASSFRVAGGPKTQYFGPGTRLLVL.

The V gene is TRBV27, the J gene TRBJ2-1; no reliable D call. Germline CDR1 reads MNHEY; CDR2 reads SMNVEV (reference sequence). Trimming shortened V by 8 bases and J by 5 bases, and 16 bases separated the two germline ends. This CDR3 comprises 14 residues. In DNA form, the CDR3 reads TGTGCCAGCCAGATTCTAGGATGGAACAATGAGCAGTTCTTC. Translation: CASQILGWNNEQFF.

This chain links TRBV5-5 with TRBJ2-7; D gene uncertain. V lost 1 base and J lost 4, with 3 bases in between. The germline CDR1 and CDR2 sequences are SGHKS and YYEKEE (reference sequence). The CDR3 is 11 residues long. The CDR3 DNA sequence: TGTGCCAGCAGCTTGAAATACGAGCAGTACTTC. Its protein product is CASSLKYEQYF.

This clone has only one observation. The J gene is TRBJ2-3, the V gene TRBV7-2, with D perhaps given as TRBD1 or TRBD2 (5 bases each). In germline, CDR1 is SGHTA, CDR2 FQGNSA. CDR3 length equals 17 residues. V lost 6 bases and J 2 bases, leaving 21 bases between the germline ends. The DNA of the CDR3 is TGTGCCAGCAGACTCAACCTCGGGACCATAACCACAGATACGCAGTATTTT. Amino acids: CASRLNLGTITTDTQYF.

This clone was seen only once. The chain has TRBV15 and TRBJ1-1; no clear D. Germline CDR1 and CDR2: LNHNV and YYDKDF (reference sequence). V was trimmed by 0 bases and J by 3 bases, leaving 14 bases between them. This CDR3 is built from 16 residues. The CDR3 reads CATSRDRGWRDTEAFF. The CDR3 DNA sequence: TGTGCCACCAGCAGAGATCGAGGTTGGCGTGACACTGAAGCTTTCTTT.

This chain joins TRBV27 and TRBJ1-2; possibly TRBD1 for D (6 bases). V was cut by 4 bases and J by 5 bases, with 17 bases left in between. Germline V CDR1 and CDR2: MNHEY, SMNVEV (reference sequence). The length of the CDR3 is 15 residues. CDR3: CASSWDYRTEYGYTF. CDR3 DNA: TGTGCCAGCAGTTGGGATTATAGGACAGAATATGGCTACACCTTC.

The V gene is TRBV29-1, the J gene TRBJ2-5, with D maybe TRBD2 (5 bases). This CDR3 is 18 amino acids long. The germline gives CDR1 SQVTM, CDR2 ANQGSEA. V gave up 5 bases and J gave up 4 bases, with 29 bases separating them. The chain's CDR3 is CSVPEFSGEGIFSETQYF. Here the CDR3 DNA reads TGCAGCGTTCCAGAATTTAGTGGCGAGGGTATTTTTTCAGAGACCCAGTACTTC.

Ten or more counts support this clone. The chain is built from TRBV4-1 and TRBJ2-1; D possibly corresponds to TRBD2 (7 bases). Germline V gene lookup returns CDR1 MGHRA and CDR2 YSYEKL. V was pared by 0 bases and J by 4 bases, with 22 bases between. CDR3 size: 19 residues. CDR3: CASSQDPGGVASPYNEQFF. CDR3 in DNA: TGCGCCAGCAGCCAAGATCCGGGGGGCGTAGCATCTCCATACAATGAGCAGTTCTTC.

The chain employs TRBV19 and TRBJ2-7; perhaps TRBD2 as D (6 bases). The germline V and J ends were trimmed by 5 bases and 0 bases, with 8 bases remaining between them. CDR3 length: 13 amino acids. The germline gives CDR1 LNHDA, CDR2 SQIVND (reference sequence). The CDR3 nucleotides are TGTGCCAGTAGTCGGGGGAGCTCCTACGAGCAGTACTTC. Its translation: CASSRGSSYEQYF.

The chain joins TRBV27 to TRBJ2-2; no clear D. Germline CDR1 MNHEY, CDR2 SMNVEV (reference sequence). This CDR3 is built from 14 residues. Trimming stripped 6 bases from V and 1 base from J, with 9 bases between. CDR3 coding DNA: TGTGCCAGCAGATCAAGCCTGAACACCGGGGAGCTGTTTTTT. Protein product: CASRSSLNTGELFF.

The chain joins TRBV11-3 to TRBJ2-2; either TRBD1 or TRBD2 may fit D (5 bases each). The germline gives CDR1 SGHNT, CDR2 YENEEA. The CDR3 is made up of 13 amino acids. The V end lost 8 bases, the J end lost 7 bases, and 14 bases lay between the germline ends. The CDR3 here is CASAPLRGGELFF. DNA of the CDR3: TGTGCCAGCGCCCCTTTGAGGGGCGGGGAGCTGTTTTTT.

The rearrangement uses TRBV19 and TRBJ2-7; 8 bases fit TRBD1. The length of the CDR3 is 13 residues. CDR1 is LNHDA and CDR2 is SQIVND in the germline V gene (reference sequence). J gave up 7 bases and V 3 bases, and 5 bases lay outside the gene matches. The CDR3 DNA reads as TGTGCCAGTAGTATGGGGGACAGGCATGAGCAGTACTTC. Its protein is CASSMGDRHEQYF.

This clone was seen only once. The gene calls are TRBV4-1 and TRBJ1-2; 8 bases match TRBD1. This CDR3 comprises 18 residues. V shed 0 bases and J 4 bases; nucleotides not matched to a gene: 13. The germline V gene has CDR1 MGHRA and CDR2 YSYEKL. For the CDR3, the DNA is TGCGCCAGCAGCCAAGATTCCGGGACAGGTCTCCAGGCCTATGGCTACACCTTC. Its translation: CASSQDSGTGLQAYGYTF.

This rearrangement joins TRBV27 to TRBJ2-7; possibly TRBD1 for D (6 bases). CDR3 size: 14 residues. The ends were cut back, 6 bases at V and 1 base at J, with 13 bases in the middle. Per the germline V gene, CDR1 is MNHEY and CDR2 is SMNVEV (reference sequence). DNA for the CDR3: TGTGCCAGCAGGTGGACAGACGTATCCTACGAGCAGTACTTC. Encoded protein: CASRWTDVSYEQYF.

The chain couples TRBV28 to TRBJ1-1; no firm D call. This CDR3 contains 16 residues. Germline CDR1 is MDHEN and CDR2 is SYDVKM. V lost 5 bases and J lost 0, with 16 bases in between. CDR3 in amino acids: CASSPPEVRLNTEAFF. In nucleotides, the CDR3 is TGTGCCAGCAGTCCCCCCGAGGTTCGACTGAACACTGAAGCTTTCTTT. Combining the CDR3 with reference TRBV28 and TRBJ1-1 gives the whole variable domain DVKVTQSSRYLVKRTGEKVFLECVQDMDHENMFWYRQDPGLGLRLIYFSYDVKMKEKGDIPEGYSVSREKKERFSLILESASTNQTSMYLCASSPPEVRLNTEAFFGQGTRLTVV.

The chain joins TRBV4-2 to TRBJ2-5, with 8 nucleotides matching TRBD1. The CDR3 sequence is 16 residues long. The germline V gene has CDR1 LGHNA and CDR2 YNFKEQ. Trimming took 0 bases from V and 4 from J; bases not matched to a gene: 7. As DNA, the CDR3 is TGTGCCAGCAGCCAAGATGATGCGACAGGGGTAGAGACCCAGTACTTC. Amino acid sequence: CASSQDDATGVETQYF.

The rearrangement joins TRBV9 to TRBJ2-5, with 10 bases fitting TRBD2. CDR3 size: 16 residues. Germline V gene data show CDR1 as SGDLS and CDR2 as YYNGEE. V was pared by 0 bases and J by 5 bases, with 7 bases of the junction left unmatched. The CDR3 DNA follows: TGTGCCAGCAGCGTAGGGCTAGCGGGAGTTTGGGAGACCCAGTACTTC. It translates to CASSVGLAGVWETQYF.

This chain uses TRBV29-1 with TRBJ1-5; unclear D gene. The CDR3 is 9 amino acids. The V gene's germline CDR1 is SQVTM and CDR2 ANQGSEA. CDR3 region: CRPPVGRHF. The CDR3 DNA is TGCAGGCCCCCAGTTGGAAGGCATTTT.

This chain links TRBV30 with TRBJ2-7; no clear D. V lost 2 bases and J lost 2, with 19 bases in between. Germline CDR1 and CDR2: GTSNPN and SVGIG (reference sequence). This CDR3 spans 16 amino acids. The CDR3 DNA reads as TGTGCCTGGAGTTCGCTACCTCCAGACCAACCCTACGAGCAGTACTTC. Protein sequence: CAWSSLPPDQPYEQYF.

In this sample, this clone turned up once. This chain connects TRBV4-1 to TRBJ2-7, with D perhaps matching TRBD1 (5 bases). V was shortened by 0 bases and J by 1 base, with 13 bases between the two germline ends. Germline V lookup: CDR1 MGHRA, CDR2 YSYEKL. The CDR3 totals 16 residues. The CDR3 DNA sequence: TGCGCCAGCAGCCAAGAAGGACCAAGGGGTTCCTACGAGCAGTACTTC. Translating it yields CASSQEGPRGSYEQYF.

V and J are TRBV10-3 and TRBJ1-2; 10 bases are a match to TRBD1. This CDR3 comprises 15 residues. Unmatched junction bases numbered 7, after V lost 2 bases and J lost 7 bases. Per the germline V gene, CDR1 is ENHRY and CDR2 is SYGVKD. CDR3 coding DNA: TGTGCCATCAGTGAGCGACAGGGGGCGATCTCTGGCTACACCTTC. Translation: CAISERQGAISGYTF.

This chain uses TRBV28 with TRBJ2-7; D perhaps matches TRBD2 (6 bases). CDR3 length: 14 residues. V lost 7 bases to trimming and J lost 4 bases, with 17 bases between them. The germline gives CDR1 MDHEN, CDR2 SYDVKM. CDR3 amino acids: CASIKAGPSYEQYF. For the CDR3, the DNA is TGTGCCAGCATCAAGGCGGGGCCTTCGTACGAGCAGTACTTC.

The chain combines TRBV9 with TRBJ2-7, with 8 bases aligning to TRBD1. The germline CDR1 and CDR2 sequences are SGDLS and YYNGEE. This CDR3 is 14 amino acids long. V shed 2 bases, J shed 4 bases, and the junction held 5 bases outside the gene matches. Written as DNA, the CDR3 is TGTGCCAGCAGCGTTGACCGGGACAGGTACGAGCAGTACTTC. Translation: CASSVDRDRYEQYF. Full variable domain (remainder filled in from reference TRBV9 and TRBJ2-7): DSGVTQTPKHLITATGQRVTLRCSPRSGDLSVYWYQQSLDQGLQFLIQYYNGEERAKGNILERFSAQQFPDLHSELNLSSLELGDSALYFCASSVDRDRYEQYFGPGTRLTVT.

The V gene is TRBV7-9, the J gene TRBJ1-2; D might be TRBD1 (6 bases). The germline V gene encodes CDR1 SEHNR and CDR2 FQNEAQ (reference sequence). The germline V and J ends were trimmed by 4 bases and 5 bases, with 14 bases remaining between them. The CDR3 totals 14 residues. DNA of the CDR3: TGTGCCAGCAGCTCCGACAGGAGTGGGTATGGCTACACCTTC. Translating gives CASSSDRSGYGYTF.